These 19 T cell receptor beta chains share one sample of origin, sequenced in a study of CD8+CD57+ T cells in acquired aplastic anemia. The sequenced patients had an expansion of CD8+CD57+ cells seen by flow cytometry. Investigators profiled TCR beta VDJ and CDR3 from genomic DNA template. Each CDR3 protein gets one entry after TCRdb re-called the reads with MiXCR. Of a few hundred thousand distinct CDR3 sequences listed, approximately 79% are singletons. Sequences were obtained from sorted CD4+, CD8+, or CD8+CD57+ T cells (not recorded which) from PBMCs. The receptors originated from a human donor with aplastic anemia.

The chain is built from TRBV9 and TRBJ2-3; tentative D call: TRBD1 (5 bases). Germline V gene data show CDR1 as SGDLS and CDR2 as YYNGEE. The CDR3 sequence is 14 residues long. Between the trimmed V and J ends, which lost 4 bases and 15 bases, there was a span of 24 bases. CDR3 region: CASSLGAGPQSFYF. In DNA form, the CDR3 reads TGTGCCAGCAGCTTAGGGGCAGGTCCCCAGTCGTTTTATTTT.

Details on this clonotype: At one of its ends the junction is not consistent with the germline gene, which may arise from a read error. This rearrangement joins TRBV2 to TRBJ2-1; 7 bases are a match to TRBD2. The CDR3 totals 13 residues. CDR1 is SNHLY, CDR2 FYNNEI, per germline. CDR3 protein: CASGEGLTGRQYF. CDR3 nucleotides: TGTGCCAGCGGGGAGGGGCTAACGGGTAGGCAGTACTTT.

The V call is TRBV5-1, the J call TRBJ2-3, with TRBD1 identical over 8 bases. This CDR3 is built from 14 residues. The ends lost 6 bases at V and 7 bases at J; junction bases unmatched: 10. Looked up from germline, CDR1 is SGHRS and CDR2 is YFSETQ. The CDR3 DNA reads TGCGCCAGCAACGCAGGGGGCTATGCCCATACGCAGTATTTT. It codes for CASNAGGYAHTQYF.

In this sample, this clonotype turned up a few times. V is TRBV20-1 and J is TRBJ1-4; D possibly corresponds to TRBD1 (6 bases). Germline CDR1 DFQATT, CDR2 SNEGSKA (reference sequence). The ends were cut back, 3 bases at V and 6 bases at J, with 20 bases in the middle. The length of the CDR3 is 16 residues. This chain's CDR3 is CSARTDRDKGDEKLFF. CDR3 sequence (DNA): TGCAGTGCTAGGACGGACAGAGACAAGGGAGATGAAAAACTGTTTTTT.

This clonotype has just one count. The CDR3 region has the DNA TGTGCAAGTAGCGTGGGGGTAGGGGAGGGGCCCGGGGAGACCCAGTACTTC. Amino acid sequence: CASSVGVGEGPGETQYF. The chain is built from TRBV9 and TRBJ2-5; TRBD2 agrees at 7 bases. Germline values: CDR1 SGDLS, CDR2 YYNGEE. The CDR3 runs to 17 residues.

The chain is built from TRBV7-9 and TRBJ2-2; 7 nucleotides agree with TRBD2. Germline CDR1 reads SEHNR; CDR2 reads FQNEAQ (reference sequence). V shed 3 bases and J 7 bases; nucleotides not matched to a gene: 14. The CDR3 is made up of 17 amino acids. CDR3 residues: CASSFPGGRETNGELFF. The CDR3 region has the DNA TGTGCCAGCAGCTTCCCTGGTGGGAGGGAAACCAACGGGGAGCTGTTTTTT.

V usage is TRBV9 and J usage is TRBJ1-6; perhaps TRBD1 as D (5 bases). From germline, CDR1 is SGDLS and CDR2 YYNGEE. This CDR3 has 16 amino acids. Trimming took off 0 bases at V and 13 bases at J, with 20 bases between the two ends. CDR3 region: CASSVGGTSYNEPLHF. CDR3 nucleotide sequence: TGTGCCAGCAGCGTAGGGGGGACCTCCTACAATGAGCCCCTCCACTTT.

In this sample, this clonotype turned up once. V is TRBV7-2 and J is TRBJ2-2, with 9 bases fitting TRBD2. Germline values: CDR1 SGHTA, CDR2 FQGNSA. J lost 16 bases, V lost 3 bases, and 15 bases had no gene match. The CDR3 is 15 amino acids. This CDR3 is CASSFSGGEPGVRFF. The CDR3 DNA reads TGTGCCAGCAGCTTTAGCGGGGGTGAGCCCGGGGTCCGGTTTTTT. Complete variable domain (other parts from reference TRBV7-2 and TRBJ2-2): GAGVSQSPSNKVTEKGKDVELRCDPISGHTALYWYRQSLGQGLEFLIYFQGNSAPDKSGLPSDRFSAERTGGSVSTLTIQRTQQEDSAVYLCASSFSGGEPGVRFFGEGSRLTVL.

The chain uses TRBV9 and TRBJ2-1; D possibly corresponds to TRBD2 (5 bases). The DNA end lines up better with TRBJ2-3; the J call may be wrong. This CDR3 has 12 amino acids. Germline loops: CDR1 SGDLS, CDR2 YYNGEE. The CDR3 DNA reads as TGTGCCAGCAGCTACCGGGGAAATACGCAGTATTTT. This translates into CASSYRGNTQYF.

With respect to this clonotype: One end of the junction does not line up with germline, which may come from a read error. The chain carries TRBV7-9 and TRBJ1-6, with TRBD1 matching over 9 bases. The CDR3 contains 14 residues. The V gene's germline CDR1 is SEHNR and CDR2 FQNEAQ (reference sequence). The CDR3 protein is CAGQGTGETQYFRF. The CDR3 nucleotides read TGTGCCGGACAGGGGACTGGGGAGACCCAGTACTTCCGCTTT.

The chain carries TRBV9 and TRBJ2-3; D possibly matches TRBD1 or TRBD2 (6 bases each). With 0 bases removed from V and 5 bases from J, the gap between germline ends came to 13 bases. Germline V gene data show CDR1 as SGDLS and CDR2 as YYNGEE. CDR3 length: 15 residues. The CDR3 DNA sequence: TGTGCCAGCAGCGTAGGAGGGGGGCCGGTAGATACGCAGTATTTT. It translates to CASSVGGGPVDTQYF.

The chain carries TRBV5-8 and TRBJ2-1; a possible D gene is TRBD2 (6 bases). Germline CDR1 and CDR2: SGHTS and YDEGEE. V was clipped by 2 bases and J by 3 bases, with 21 bases between them. This CDR3 comprises 18 residues. The CDR3 spells CASSLTLPRDSRYNEQFF. CDR3 sequence (DNA): TGTGCCAGCAGCTTAACCCTACCCCGGGACTCCCGCTACAATGAGCAGTTCTTC.

This clonotype occurred once. The missing conserved phenylalanine or tryptophan at the end of this CDR3 makes a read error likely. No DNA is shown, since the ends of the CDR3 on it are uncertain; the CDR3 is the one TCRdb lists. The chain is built from TRBV7-8 and TRBJ2-3; TRBD2 is the table's D call, not checked against the DNA. The CDR3 sequence runs 13 residues, both termini included. Germline V gene data show CDR1 as SGHVS and CDR2 as FQNEAQ. The CDR3 reads CASSDGPTDTALS.

Note on this clonotype: One end of the junction fails to match germline, which may point to a read error. V and J are TRBV29-1 and TRBJ2-3; D assignment may be TRBD1 or TRBD2 (6 bases each). TRBJ2-7 explains the end of the DNA better; the J call may be wrong. The length of the CDR3 is 14 residues. Germline CDR1 reads SQVTM; CDR2 reads ANQGSEA. The CDR3 region has the DNA TGCGGCGTTGGGCTACAGGGAGGACGCGATGAGCAGTACTTC. Encoded protein: CGVGLQGGRDEQYF.

A note on this clonotype: One end of the junction fails to match germline, which may point to a read error. The chain links TRBV7-2 to TRBJ2-3; weak D call: TRBD1 (6 bases). The CDR3 runs to 13 residues. Germline values: CDR1 SGHTA, CDR2 FQGNSA. The CDR3 loop is CASGSRGAETQFF. DNA of the CDR3: TGTGCCAGCGGCTCCAGGGGTGCTGAAACGCAGTTCTTT.

J is TRBJ2-7 and V is TRBV20-1; 10 nucleotides line up with TRBD2. V lost 2 bases to trimming and J lost 7 bases; unmatched junction nucleotides: 8. This CDR3 is built from 14 residues. Germline V gene lookup returns CDR1 DFQATT and CDR2 SNEGSKA (reference sequence). CDR3 bases: TGCAGTGCTAGACTAGCGGGAGACACCGGGGAGCAGTACTTC. It yields the protein CSARLAGDTGEQYF.

The rearrangement uses TRBV2 and TRBJ1-4; D might be TRBD1 (5 bases). V gave up 4 bases and J gave up 8 bases, with 14 bases separating them. The CDR3 has 14 amino acids. Looked up from germline, CDR1 is SNHLY and CDR2 is FYNNEI. CDR3 in amino acids: CASSVEGQGEKLFF. CDR3 sequence (DNA): TGTGCCAGCAGTGTAGAGGGGCAAGGGGAAAAACTGTTTTTT.

The gene calls are TRBV2 and TRBJ2-4; D not certain. There are 10 residues in the CDR3. Trimming stripped 4 bases from V and 8 bases from J, with 3 bases between. Germline V gene lookup returns CDR1 SNHLY and CDR2 FYNNEI. CDR3 DNA: TGTGCCAGCAGTGTTTACATTCAGTACTTC. This sequence encodes CASSVYIQYF. The whole variable domain, remainder taken from reference TRBV2 and TRBJ2-4, is EPEVTQTPSHQVTQMGQEVILRCVPISNHLYFYWYRQILGQKVEFLVSFYNNEISEKSEIFDDQFSVERPDGSNFTLKIRSTKLEDSAMYFCASSVYIQYFGAGTRLSVL.

This chain links TRBV9 with TRBJ2-1, with D unresolved. V was trimmed by 3 bases and J by 6 bases, leaving 19 bases between them. Germline V gene lookup returns CDR1 SGDLS and CDR2 YYNGEE. This CDR3 region has 16 residues. In DNA form, the CDR3 reads TGTGCCAGCAGCGACTGGTGGAGAGATAAATCCAATGAGCAGTTCTTC. This codes for CASSDWWRDKSNEQFF. Based on the CDR3 plus reference TRBV9 and TRBJ2-1, the full variable domain is DSGVTQTPKHLITATGQRVTLRCSPRSGDLSVYWYQQSLDQGLQFLIQYYNGEERAKGNILERFSAQQFPDLHSELNLSSLELGDSALYFCASSDWWRDKSNEQFFGPGTRLTVL.